These 2 T cell receptor beta chains were sequenced from one sample in a study of blood T cells in healthy people across ages. A second PCR of about 7 to 12 cycles used a sample-barcoded 5' primer and a J-beta primer mix. TCRdb re-called the 5' RACE reads with MiXCR, one entry per CDR3 protein. The table shows about a million distinct CDR3 sequences, with 51% occurring only once. The sample comprised blood. The receptor set was obtained from a woman in her sixties or seventies in good health.

This sequence joins TRBV7-2 and TRBJ1-3; D remains unclear. CDR1 SGHTA and CDR2 FQGNSA come from the germline V gene. V was clipped by 5 bases and J by 11 bases, with 16 bases between them. The CDR3 runs to 13 residues. CDR3 bases: TGTGCCAGCAGCCCAGTAGGGCCTACTCCCATATATTTT. Translated, it gives CASSPVGPTPIYF.

The CDR3 nucleotides read TGTGCCAGCAGTGAAGTGTACGAGCAGTTCTTC. Its protein is CASSEVYEQFF. The chain recombines TRBV2 with TRBJ2-1; D unresolved. The germline V and J ends were trimmed by 1 base and 10 bases, with 5 bases remaining between them. From germline, CDR1 is SNHLY and CDR2 FYNNEI. The CDR3 consists of 11 residues.